The source of this T cell receptor (beta chain) is a study of lymphopenia after photon versus proton radiotherapy. Study findings and constraints: Relative stability marked proton patients; photon patients lost diversity and naive cells.

V was trimmed by 4 bases and J by 4 bases, leaving 16 bases between them. Germline lookup yields CDR1 MNHNS and CDR2 SASEGT. This CDR3 is 15 amino acids long. TCRdb's copy holds only in-frame clones and misses some; the assay was immunoSEQ multiplex PCR. This sample has tens of thousands of clones; over 80% occur once, and the top ten carry roughly 10%. This clone has only one observation. The antigen is not known. This TCR came from a man aged 80 or over with esophageal cancer. V is TRBV6-1 and J is TRBJ1-2; the D gene is possibly TRBD1 (5 bases). Source: peripheral blood, taken from a patient treated with proton-based radiotherapy. In DNA, the CDR3 is TGTGCCAGCAGTGGAGTCGGGACTGACATCTATGGCTACACCTTC. This gives the protein CASSGVGTDIYGYTF.